Given below is one TCR beta chain in context. What it recognizes is unknown. Via MiXCR, TCRdb re-called the RT-PCR reads, giving one row per CDR3 protein. The sample has roughly 520,000 distinct CDR3 sequences; 25% are singletons. This sample is drawn from a study of response to subunit inactivated influenza vaccine. Findings and caveats of the study: That few new T cells are recruited by each seasonal influenza vaccination was the authors' suggestion.

Germline CDR1 SQVTM, CDR2 ANQGSEA. With 0 bases removed from V and 9 bases from J, the gap between germline ends came to 9 bases. The CDR3 is 12 amino acids. Here the sequenced sample was CD4+ T cells sorted from PBMCs, taken 4 to 6 days after vaccination. The receptor comes from a man over 45 who received an inactivated influenza vaccine. The V and J genes are TRBV29-1 and TRBJ2-1; D is perhaps TRBD1 (6 bases). The CDR3 here is CSVEDPGAEQFF. The CDR3 nucleotides are TGCAGCGTTGAAGATCCAGGGGCTGAGCAGTTCTTC.